These T cell receptor beta chains were read from a single sample in a study of coeliac disease. Clones were sequenced by immunoSEQ multiplex PCR, and TCRdb holds only the in-frame ones, with some missing. The table has several thousand clones, around 62% seen once. Input material: lymphocytes from the gut lamina propria. All receptors come from a man between 60 and 70 years old with celiac disease on a gluten-free diet. Both conserved end residues are part of each CDR3. A D gene is named only where the DNA matches it firmly.

cdr3_nt	cdr3_aa	j_call	v_call	d_call
TGTGCCAGTAGTCAGGACAGTAACTATGGCTACACCTTC	CASSQDSNYGYTF	TRBJ1-2	TRBV19	-
TGTGCCAGCAGCCCCGGGGGGGCGCCGAATTCACCCCTCCACTTT	CASSPGGAPNSPLHF	TRBJ1-6	TRBV7-9	-
TGTGCCAGCAGCTTAGGATCAGGGGCTCTCACTGAAGCTTTCTTT	CASSLGSGALTEAFF	TRBJ1-1	TRBV7-6	-
TGTGCCAGCAGTCCCGGACTACCCGGGGGTGAGCAGTTCTTC	CASSPGLPGGEQFF	TRBJ2-1	TRBV28	-
TGTGCCAGCAGCCCCCCCAGCGGGAGAGAGACCCAGTACTTC	CASSPPSGRETQYF	TRBJ2-5	TRBV9	TRBD2
TGCGCCAGCAGCTTGGTAATTGGAGACTATGGCTACACCTTC	CASSLVIGDYGYTF	TRBJ1-2	TRBV5-1	-
TGTGCCAGCAGCCCAAGCGGGGGGGCTTACGAGCAGTACTTC	CASSPSGGAYEQYF	TRBJ2-7	TRBV7-3	TRBD2
TGCAGCGTCGTACTAGCGGGGCGTCTCCAAGAGACCCAGTACTTC	CSVVLAGRLQETQYF	TRBJ2-5	TRBV29-1	TRBD2
TGCGCCAGCAGCTTGGAGGGGCAGCCTGGAAACACCATATATTTT	CASSLEGQPGNTIYF	TRBJ1-3	TRBV5-1	-
TGTGCCAGCAGCCCGGACAGCTTTTATAATTCACCCCTCCACTTT	CASSPDSFYNSPLHF	TRBJ1-6	TRBV28	-